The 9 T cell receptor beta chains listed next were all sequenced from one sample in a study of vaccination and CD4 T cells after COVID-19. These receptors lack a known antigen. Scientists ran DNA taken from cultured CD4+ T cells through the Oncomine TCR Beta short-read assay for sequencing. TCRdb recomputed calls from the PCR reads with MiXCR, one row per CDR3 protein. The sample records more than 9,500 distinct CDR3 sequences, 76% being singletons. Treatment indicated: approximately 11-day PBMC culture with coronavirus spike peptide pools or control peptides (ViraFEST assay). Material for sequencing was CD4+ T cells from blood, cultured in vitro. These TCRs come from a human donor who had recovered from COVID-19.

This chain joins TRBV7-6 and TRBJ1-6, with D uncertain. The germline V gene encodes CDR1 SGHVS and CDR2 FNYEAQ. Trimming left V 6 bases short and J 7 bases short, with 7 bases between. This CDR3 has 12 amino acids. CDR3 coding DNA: TGTGCCAGCAGTACGGTGAATTCACCCCTCCACTTT. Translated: CASSTVNSPLHF. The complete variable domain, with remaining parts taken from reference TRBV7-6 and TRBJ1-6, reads GAGVSQSPRYKVTKRGQDVALRCDPISGHVSLYWYRQALGQGPEFLTYFNYEAQQDKSGLPNDRFSAERPEGSISTLTIQRTEQRDSAMYRCASSTVNSPLHFGNGTRLTVT.

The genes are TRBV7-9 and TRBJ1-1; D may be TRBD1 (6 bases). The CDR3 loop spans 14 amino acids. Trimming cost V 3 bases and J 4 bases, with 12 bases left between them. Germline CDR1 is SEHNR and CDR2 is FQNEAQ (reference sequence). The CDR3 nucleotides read TGTGCCAGCAGCTTCGACAGGTATCGCACTGAAGCTTTCTTT. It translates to CASSFDRYRTEAFF. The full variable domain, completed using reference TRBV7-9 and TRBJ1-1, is DTGVSQNPRHKITKRGQNVTFRCDPISEHNRLYWYRQTLGQGPEFLTYFQNEAQLEKSRLLSDRFSAERPKGSFSTLEIQRTEQGDSAMYLCASSFDRYRTEAFFGQGTRLTVV.

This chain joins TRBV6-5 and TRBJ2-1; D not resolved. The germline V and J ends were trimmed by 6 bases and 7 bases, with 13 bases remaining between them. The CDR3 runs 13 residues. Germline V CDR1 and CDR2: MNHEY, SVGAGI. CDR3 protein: CASSYTFSNEQFF. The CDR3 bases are TGTGCCAGCAGCTACACTTTTTCGAATGAGCAGTTCTTC.

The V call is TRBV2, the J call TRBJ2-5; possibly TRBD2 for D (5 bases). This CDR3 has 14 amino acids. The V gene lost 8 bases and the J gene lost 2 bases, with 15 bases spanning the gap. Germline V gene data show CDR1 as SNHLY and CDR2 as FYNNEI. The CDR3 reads CASSLSGPQETQYF. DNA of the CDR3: TGTGCCAGCTCACTAAGCGGTCCTCAAGAGACCCAGTACTTC. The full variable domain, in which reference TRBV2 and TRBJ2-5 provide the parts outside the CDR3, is EPEVTQTPSHQVTQMGQEVILRCVPISNHLYFYWYRQILGQKVEFLVSFYNNEISEKSEIFDDQFSVERPDGSNFTLKIRSTKLEDSAMYFCASSLSGPQETQYFGPGTRLLVL.

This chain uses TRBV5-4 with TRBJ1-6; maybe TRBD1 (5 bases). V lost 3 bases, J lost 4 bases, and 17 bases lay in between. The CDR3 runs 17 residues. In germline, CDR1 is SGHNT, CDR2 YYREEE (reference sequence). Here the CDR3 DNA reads TGTGCCAGCAGCTCCGGGGGGGTTGTCCGTTATAATTCACCCCTCCACTTT. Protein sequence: CASSSGGVVRYNSPLHF. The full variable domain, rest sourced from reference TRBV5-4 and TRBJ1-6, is ETGVTQSPTHLIKTRGQQVTLRCSSQSGHNTVSWYQQALGQGPQFIFQYYREEENGRGNFPPRFSGLQFPNYSSELNVNALELDDSALYLCASSSGGVVRYNSPLHFGNGTRLTVT.

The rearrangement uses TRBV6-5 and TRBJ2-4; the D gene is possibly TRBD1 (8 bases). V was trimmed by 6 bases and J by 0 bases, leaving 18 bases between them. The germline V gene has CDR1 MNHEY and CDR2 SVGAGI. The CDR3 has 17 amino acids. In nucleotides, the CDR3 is TGTGCCAGCAGGTACAGGGGGGGGAATATAGCCAAAAACATTCAGTACTTC. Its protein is CASRYRGGNIAKNIQYF.

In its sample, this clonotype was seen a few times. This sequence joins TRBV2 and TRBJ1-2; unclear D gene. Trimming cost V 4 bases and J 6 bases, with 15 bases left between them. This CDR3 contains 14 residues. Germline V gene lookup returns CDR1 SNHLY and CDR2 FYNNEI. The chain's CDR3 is CASSVTVKENGYTF. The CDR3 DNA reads TGTGCCAGCAGTGTCACCGTTAAGGAGAATGGCTACACCTTC.

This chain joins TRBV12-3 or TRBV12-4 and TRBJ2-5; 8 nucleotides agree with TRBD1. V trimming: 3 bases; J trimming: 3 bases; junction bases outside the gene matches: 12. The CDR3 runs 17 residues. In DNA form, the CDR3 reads TGTGCCAGCAGTTTCCAATCAGGGGGCAGTGGTAAAGAGACCCAGTACTTC. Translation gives CASSFQSGGSGKETQYF.

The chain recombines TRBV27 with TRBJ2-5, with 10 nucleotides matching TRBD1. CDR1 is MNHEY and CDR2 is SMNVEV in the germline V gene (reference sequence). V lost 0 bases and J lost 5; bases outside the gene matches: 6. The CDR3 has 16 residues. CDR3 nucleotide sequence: TGTGCCAGCAGTTTATCGTGGCGGGACAGGGGCGAGACCCAGTACTTC. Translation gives CASSLSWRDRGETQYF.